Below, 20 T cell receptor beta chains from the same sample are listed, as sequenced in a study of identical twins. One entry per CDR3 protein results from TCRdb running MiXCR on the 5' RACE reads. This table has 1.5 million or so distinct CDR3 sequences, around 33% appearing once. Sequencing was done on a sample of cord blood. These receptors all come from a newborn girl in good health.

This clonotype has only a few counts. The chain joins TRBV12-3 or TRBV12-4 to TRBJ1-1, with 7 positions matching TRBD1. The V segment lost 1 base and the J segment 0 bases; nucleotides outside the gene matches: 5. This CDR3 comprises 16 residues. The CDR3 bases are TGTGCCAGCAGTTTAGGACAGGGATATCTGAACACTGAAGCTTTCTTT. Its translation: CASSLGQGYLNTEAFF.

This sequence joins TRBV20-1 and TRBJ1-5, with TRBD1 identical over 7 bases. The germline V gene encodes CDR1 DFQATT and CDR2 SNEGSKA (reference sequence). The CDR3 has 14 amino acids. Germline trimming cut 1 base from V and 6 bases from J; bases unmatched to any gene: 6. The CDR3: CSARVGQAGQPQHF. The CDR3 DNA reads as TGCAGTGCTAGAGTAGGACAGGCCGGTCAGCCCCAGCATTTT.

A few counts support this clonotype. This rearrangement joins TRBV19 to TRBJ1-1; no reliable D call. Trimming removed 3 bases from V and 5 bases from J, with 7 bases in between. The CDR3 runs to 12 residues. CDR1 is LNHDA and CDR2 is SQIVND in the germline V gene (reference sequence). Here the CDR3 reads CASSIGFTEAFF. CDR3 DNA: TGTGCCAGTAGTATCGGTTTTACTGAAGCTTTCTTT.

On this clonotype: A read error may account for a junction end that differs from germline. V usage is TRBV27 and J usage is TRBJ2-1, with D possibly being TRBD2 (6 bases). In germline, CDR1 is MNHEY, CDR2 SMNVEV (reference sequence). The CDR3 has 15 residues. Here the CDR3 DNA reads TGTGCCAGCAGTTTAGGAGGGAGCTCCTGCAATGAGCAGTTCTTC. Translated: CASSLGGSSCNEQFF.

The V and J genes are TRBV7-8 and TRBJ2-1, with 9 bases lining up with TRBD1. The CDR3 extends over 15 amino acids. Germline trimming cut 4 bases from V and 7 bases from J; bases unmatched to any gene: 8. Germline assignment: CDR1 SGHVS and CDR2 FQNEAQ. CDR3 DNA: TGTGCCAGCAGCTCGACAAGGACAGGGGAGAATGAGCAGTTCTTC. Residues: CASSSTRTGENEQFF.

As for this clonotype: This may be a read error: a much more frequent sequence differs by one nucleotide. This sequence joins TRBV13 and TRBJ2-7; the D call may be TRBD1 or TRBD2 (5 bases each). V dropped 5 bases and J dropped 7 bases, with 21 bases sitting between them. CDR3 length: 15 amino acids. Germline V gene lookup returns CDR1 PRHDT and CDR2 FYEKMQ (reference sequence). The CDR3 reads CASSPYGAPYNEQYF. CDR3 in DNA: TGTGCCAGCAGCCCCTACGGGGCGCCCTACAATGAGCAGTACTTC.

This clonotype was detected a few times. The chain has TRBV12-3 or TRBV12-4 and TRBJ2-7; D assignment may be TRBD1 or TRBD2 (7 bases each). Trimming pared 5 bases from V and 3 bases from J, leaving 17 bases between. The CDR3 extends over 15 amino acids. This chain's CDR3 is CASSRFSGGGYEQYF. The DNA for the CDR3 is TGTGCCAGCAGTCGGTTCTCAGGGGGGGGCTACGAGCAGTACTTC.

Concerning this clonotype: A read error may account for a junction end that differs from germline. V is TRBV3-1 and J is TRBJ2-3, with 7 bases matching TRBD2. CDR3 length equals 12 residues. Germline CDR1 reads LGHDT; CDR2 reads YNNKEL (reference sequence). The DNA for the CDR3 is TGTGCCAGCAGCCGACTAGCAGATACGCGGTATTTT. Protein sequence: CASSRLADTRYF.

This clonotype came up a few times. The J gene is TRBJ1-1, the V gene TRBV4-1, with unresolved D. This CDR3 has 13 amino acids. CDR1 MGHRA and CDR2 YSYEKL come from the germline V gene. V was clipped by 8 bases and J by 1 base, with 11 bases between them. Written as DNA, the CDR3 is TGCGCCAGCGGAGGTCCCGGGAACACTGAAGCTTTCTTT. Protein sequence: CASGGPGNTEAFF.

As concerns this clonotype: Compared with germline, one end of the junction differs, possibly owing to a read error. The V gene is TRBV18, the J gene TRBJ1-6; D remains unclear. Germline V gene data show CDR1 as KGHSH and CDR2 as LQKENI. The CDR3 has 14 amino acids. The DNA for the CDR3 is TGTGCCAGCTCACCGGCCACGGATAATTCCCCCCTCCACTTT. Protein product: CASSPATDNSPLHF.

This clonotype was counted ten times or more. The chain joins TRBV29-1 to TRBJ1-2, with D maybe TRBD1 (5 bases). V shed 3 bases and J shed 5 bases, with 13 bases lying between them. The germline V gene has CDR1 SQVTM and CDR2 ANQGSEA. The CDR3 has 13 residues. In nucleotides, the CDR3 is TGCAGCGTTGATGGGCAGGGAGGATATGGCTACACCTTC. Its protein product is CSVDGQGGYGYTF.

This chain joins TRBV24-1 and TRBJ2-3, with TRBD1 matching 8 bases. After removal of 9 bases from V and 4 bases from J, the junction contained 17 bases not matched to a gene. CDR3 length equals 17 residues. Germline-derived CDR1 and CDR2 are KGHDR and SFDVKD. CDR3 in amino acids: CATSNPLGTGGPDTQYF. CDR3 DNA sequence: TGTGCCACCTCCAACCCCTTGGGGACAGGTGGGCCAGATACGCAGTATTTT.

This chain links TRBV5-5 with TRBJ2-5, with D unclear. Gene TRBJ2-7 matches the end of the DNA better, so the J call may be wrong. The CDR3 has 14 amino acids. Germline loops: CDR1 SGHKS, CDR2 YYEKEE (reference sequence). The CDR3 DNA follows: TGTGCCAGCAGCTTGGACTGGGGAAGCTACGAGCAGTACTTC. It codes for CASSLDWGSYEQYF.

This clonotype was counted between two and nine times. This rearrangement joins TRBV7-2 to TRBJ2-7; D perhaps matches TRBD2 (6 bases). CDR1 SGHTA and CDR2 FQGNSA come from the germline V gene. V lost 5 bases and J lost 7, with 21 bases in between. The CDR3 runs to 15 residues. In DNA form, the CDR3 reads TGTGCCAGCAGCCTCTCGGGAGTTCTCTACAATGAGCAGTACTTC. The encoded protein is CASSLSGVLYNEQYF.

The chain employs TRBV25-1 and TRBJ2-2; a weak D match, TRBD2 (5 bases). Germline V CDR1 and CDR2: MGHDK, SYGVNS. The CDR3 contains 16 residues. Trimming left V 0 bases short and J 3 bases short, with 11 bases between. CDR3 loop: CASSEYLDSYTGELFF. The CDR3, as DNA: TGTGCCAGCAGTGAATATTTGGACTCCTACACCGGGGAGCTGTTTTTT.

This clonotype was found a few times. V usage is TRBV3-1 and J usage is TRBJ1-2; D is perhaps TRBD1 (6 bases). The CDR3 totals 14 residues. From germline, CDR1 is LGHDT and CDR2 YNNKEL (reference sequence). Between the trimmed V and J ends, which lost 1 base and 6 bases, there was a span of 12 bases. CDR3 in DNA: TGTGCCAGCAGCCAAGGTCAGAGGGGGAATGGCTACACCTTC. Translated: CASSQGQRGNGYTF.

In its sample, this clonotype was seen a few times. The rearrangement joins TRBV5-1 to TRBJ1-2; D possibly corresponds to TRBD1 (6 bases). Trimming cost V 3 bases and J 3 bases, with 12 bases left between them. The CDR3 consists of 14 residues. Germline V lookup: CDR1 SGHRS, CDR2 YFSETQ. The CDR3 protein is CASSYTGRDYGYTF. The CDR3 DNA follows: TGCGCCAGCAGCTATACAGGGAGGGACTATGGCTACACCTTC.

The chain couples TRBV10-3 to TRBJ1-1; tentative D call: TRBD1 (5 bases). The V end was cut by 3 bases, the J end by 2 bases, with 13 bases between. CDR3 size: 15 residues. CDR1 is ENHRY, CDR2 SYGVKD, per germline. CDR3 protein: CAISDGGAHNTEAFF. In DNA, the CDR3 is TGTGCCATCAGTGATGGTGGGGCACATAACACTGAAGCTTTCTTT.

There are a few counts of this clonotype. The rearrangement joins TRBV29-1 to TRBJ1-2, with D possibly being TRBD1 (5 bases). This CDR3 contains 14 residues. V lost 0 bases and J 3 bases, leaving 11 bases between the germline ends. Germline CDR1 and CDR2: SQVTM and ANQGSEA. CDR3 nucleotides: TGCAGCGTTGAAGAGGAGGTAGGGGACTATGGCTACACCTTC. This encodes CSVEEEVGDYGYTF.

This clonotype has only a few counts. The chain recombines TRBV20-1 with TRBJ2-7; tentative D call: TRBD1 (5 bases). Germline CDR1 reads DFQATT; CDR2 reads SNEGSKA (reference sequence). This CDR3 is built from 15 residues. Trimming pared 2 bases from V and 0 bases from J, leaving 14 bases between. The CDR3 nucleotides read TGCAGTGCTAGACAGGGAACTCTAAGCTCCTACGAGCAGTACTTC. Amino acids: CSARQGTLSSYEQYF.